This T cell receptor beta chain originates from a study of T-cell reconstitution after alpha-beta-depleted transplantation in children. Unique molecular identifiers were incorporated when the TCRbeta library was constructed. TCRdb re-derived calls from the PCR reads in MiXCR, one entry per CDR3 protein. The sample holds about 110,000 distinct CDR3 sequences, 5% to 7% seen once. This CDR3 has 18 residues. V lost 0 bases, J lost 1 base, and 10 bases stayed unmatched. The germline V gene has CDR1 LGHDT and CDR2 YNNKEL (reference sequence). This clonotype was seen at least ten times. Antigen unknown. Study-wide results and caveats: By about two months after transplant, alpha-beta T cells reportedly arose from several hundred graft clones that had expanded. Among T cells one year after transplant, newly produced cells accounted for most counts and diversity. The high TCRbeta diversity at day 60 in some patients came from surviving recipient T cells and thymic progenitors.

This material consisted of PBMCs, mostly from graft donor cells, taken 360 days after TCRalphabeta/CD19-depleted stem cell transplant. This chain uses TRBV3-1 with TRBJ2-3, with TRBD2 matching over 7 bases. The TCR was taken from a male patient aged 2 to 9 who had a stem cell transplant for acute lymphoblastic leukemia, so the T cells may come from the graft donor. The CDR3 loop reads CASSQEELAEAGTDTQYF. The CDR3 coding sequence is TGTGCCAGCAGCCAAGAGGAGCTAGCGGAGGCGGGCACAGATACGCAGTATTTT.